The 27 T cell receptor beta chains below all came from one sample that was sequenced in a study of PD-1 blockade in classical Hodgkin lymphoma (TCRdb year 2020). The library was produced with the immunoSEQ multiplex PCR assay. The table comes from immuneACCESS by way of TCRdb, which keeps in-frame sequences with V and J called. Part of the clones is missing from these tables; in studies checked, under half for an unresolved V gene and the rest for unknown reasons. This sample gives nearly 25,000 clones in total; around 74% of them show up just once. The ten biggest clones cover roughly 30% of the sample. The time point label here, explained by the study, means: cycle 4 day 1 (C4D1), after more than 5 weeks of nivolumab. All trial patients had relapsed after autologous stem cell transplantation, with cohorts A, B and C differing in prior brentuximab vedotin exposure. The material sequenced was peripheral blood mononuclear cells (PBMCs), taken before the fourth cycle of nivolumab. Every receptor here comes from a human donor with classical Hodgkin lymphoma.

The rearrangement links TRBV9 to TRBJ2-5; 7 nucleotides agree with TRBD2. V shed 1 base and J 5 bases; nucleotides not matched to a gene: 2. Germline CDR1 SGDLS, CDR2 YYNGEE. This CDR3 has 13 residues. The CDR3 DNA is TGTGCCAGCAGCGTATCTAGCGGCGAGACCCAGTACTTC. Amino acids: CASSVSSGETQYF.

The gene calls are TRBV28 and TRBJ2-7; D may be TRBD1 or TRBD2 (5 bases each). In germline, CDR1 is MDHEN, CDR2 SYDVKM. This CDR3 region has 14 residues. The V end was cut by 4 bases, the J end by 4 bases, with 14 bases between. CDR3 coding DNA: TGTGCCAGCAGTTCGCAGACTGGGGGTTACGAGCAGTACGTC. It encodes CASSSQTGGYEQYV.

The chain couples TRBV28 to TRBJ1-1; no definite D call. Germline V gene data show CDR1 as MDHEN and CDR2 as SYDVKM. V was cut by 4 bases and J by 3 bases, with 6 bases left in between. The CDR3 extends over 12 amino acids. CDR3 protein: CASSSTDTEAFF. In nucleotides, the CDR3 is TGTGCCAGCAGTTCAACGGACACTGAAGCTTTCTTT.

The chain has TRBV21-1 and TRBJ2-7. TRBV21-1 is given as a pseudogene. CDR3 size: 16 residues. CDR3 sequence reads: CASSKISPRGSYEQYV. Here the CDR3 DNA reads TGTGCCAGCAGCAAAATTTCCCCCCGGGGCTCCTACGAGCAGTACGTC.

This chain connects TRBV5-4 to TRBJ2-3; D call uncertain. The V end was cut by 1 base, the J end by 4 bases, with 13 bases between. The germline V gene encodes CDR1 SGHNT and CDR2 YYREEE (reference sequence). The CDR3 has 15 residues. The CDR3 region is CASSLLGFEADTQYF. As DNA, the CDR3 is TGTGCCAGCAGCTTGCTAGGGTTTGAGGCAGATACGCAGTATTTT.

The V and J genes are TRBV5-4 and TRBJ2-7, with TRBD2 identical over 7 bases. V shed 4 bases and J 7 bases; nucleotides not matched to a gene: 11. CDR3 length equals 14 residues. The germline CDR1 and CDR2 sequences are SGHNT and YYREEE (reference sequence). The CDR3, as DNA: TGTGCCAGCAGCGCGGGGGTACCCCAAGTGGAGCAGTACGTC. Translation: CASSAGVPQVEQYV.

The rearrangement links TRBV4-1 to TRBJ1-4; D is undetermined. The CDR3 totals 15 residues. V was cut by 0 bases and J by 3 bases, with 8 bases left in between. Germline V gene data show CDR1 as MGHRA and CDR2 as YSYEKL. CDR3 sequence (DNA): TGCGCCAGCAGCCAAGATCTGGGGTCTAATGAAAAACTGTTTTTT. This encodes CASSQDLGSNEKLFF.

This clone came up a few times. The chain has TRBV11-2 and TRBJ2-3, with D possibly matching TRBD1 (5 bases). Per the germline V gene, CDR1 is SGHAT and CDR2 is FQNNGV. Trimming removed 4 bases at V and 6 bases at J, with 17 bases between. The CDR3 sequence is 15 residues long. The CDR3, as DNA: TGTGCCAGCAGCTCGGTAAGGGGAAAAGCTGATACGCAGTATTTT. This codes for CASSSVRGKADTQYF.

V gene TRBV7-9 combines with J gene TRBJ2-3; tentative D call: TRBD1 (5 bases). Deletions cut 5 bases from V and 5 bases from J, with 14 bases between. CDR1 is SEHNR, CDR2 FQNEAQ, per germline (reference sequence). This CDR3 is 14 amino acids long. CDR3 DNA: TGTGCCAGCAGCCCCCAAGGCCAGGGAGATACGCAGTATTTT. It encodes CASSPQGQGDTQYF.

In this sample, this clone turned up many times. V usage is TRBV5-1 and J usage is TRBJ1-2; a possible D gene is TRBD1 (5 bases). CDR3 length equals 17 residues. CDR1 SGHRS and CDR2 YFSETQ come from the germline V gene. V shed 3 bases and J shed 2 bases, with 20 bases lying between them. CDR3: CASSSGRAGVVNYGYTF. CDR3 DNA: TGCGCCAGCAGCTCTGGGAGGGCGGGGGTCGTAAACTATGGCTACACCTTC.

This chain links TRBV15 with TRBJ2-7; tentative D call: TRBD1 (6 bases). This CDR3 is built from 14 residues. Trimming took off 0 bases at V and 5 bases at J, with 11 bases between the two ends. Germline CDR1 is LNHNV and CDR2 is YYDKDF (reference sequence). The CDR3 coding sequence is TGTGCCACCAGCAGAGATCTGGGGGCTAACGAGCAGTACTTC. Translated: CATSRDLGANEQYF. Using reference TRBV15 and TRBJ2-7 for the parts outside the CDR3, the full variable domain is DAMVIQNPRYQVTQFGKPVTLSCSQTLNHNVMYWYQQKSSQAPKLLFHYYDKDFNNEADTPDNFQSRRPNTSFCFLDIRSPGLGDTAMYLCATSRDLGANEQYFGPGTRLTVT.

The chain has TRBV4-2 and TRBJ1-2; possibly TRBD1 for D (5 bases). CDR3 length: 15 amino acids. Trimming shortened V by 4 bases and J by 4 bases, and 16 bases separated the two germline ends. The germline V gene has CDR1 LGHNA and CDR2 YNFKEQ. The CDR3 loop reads CASSPRPPGTYGYTF. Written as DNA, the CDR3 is TGTGCCAGCAGCCCGAGACCCCCGGGGACCTATGGCTACACCTTC.

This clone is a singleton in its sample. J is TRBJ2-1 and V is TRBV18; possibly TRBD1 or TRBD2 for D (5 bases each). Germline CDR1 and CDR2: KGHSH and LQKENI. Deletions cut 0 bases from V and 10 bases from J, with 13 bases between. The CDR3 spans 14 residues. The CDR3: CASSPPPGPVEQFF. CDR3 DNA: TGTGCCAGCTCACCACCCCCGGGGCCCGTGGAGCAGTTCTTC. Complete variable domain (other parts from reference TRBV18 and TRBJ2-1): NAGVMQNPRHLVRRRGQEARLRCSPMKGHSHVYWYRQLPEEGLKFMVYLQKENIIDESGMPKERFSAEFPKEGPSILRIQQVVRGDSAAYFCASSPPPGPVEQFFGPGTRLTVL.

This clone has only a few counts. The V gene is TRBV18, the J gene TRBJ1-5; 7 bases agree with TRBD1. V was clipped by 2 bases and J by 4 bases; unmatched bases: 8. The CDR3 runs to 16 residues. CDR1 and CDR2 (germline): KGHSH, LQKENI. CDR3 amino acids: CASSPVTGVANQPQHF. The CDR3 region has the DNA TGTGCCAGCTCACCAGTCACAGGGGTGGCAAATCAGCCCCAGCATTTT.

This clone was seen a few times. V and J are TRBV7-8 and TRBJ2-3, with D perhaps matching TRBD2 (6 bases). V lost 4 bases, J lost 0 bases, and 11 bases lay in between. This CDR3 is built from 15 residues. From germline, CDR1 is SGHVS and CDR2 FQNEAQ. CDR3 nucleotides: TGTGCCAGCAGCTCACGGCGGGGTAGCACAGATACGCAGTATTTT. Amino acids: CASSSRRGSTDTQYF.

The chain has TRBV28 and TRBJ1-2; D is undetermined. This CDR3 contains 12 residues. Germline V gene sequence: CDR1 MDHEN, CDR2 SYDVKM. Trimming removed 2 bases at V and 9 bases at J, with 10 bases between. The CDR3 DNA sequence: TGTGCCAGCAGTTTAGGAAGGGTGAGCTACACCTTC. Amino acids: CASSLGRVSYTF.

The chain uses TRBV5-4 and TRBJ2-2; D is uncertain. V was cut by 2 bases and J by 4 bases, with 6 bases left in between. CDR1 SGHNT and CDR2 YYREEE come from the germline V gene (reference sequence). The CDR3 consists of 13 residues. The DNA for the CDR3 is TGTGCCAGCAGCTTTTGGGGCACCGGGGAGCTGTTTTTT. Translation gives CASSFWGTGELFF.

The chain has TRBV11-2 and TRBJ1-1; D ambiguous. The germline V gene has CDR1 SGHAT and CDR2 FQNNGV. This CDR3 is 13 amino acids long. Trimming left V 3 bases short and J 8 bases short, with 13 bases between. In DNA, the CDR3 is TGTGCCAGCAGCTTGGTTACCGGCGCCGAAGCTTTCTTT. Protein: CASSLVTGAEAFF. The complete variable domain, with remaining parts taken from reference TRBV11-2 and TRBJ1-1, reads EAGVAQSPRYKIIEKRQSVAFWCNPISGHATLYWYQQILGQGPKLLIQFQNNGVVDDSQLPKDRFSAERLKGVDSTLKIQPAKLEDSAVYLCASSLVTGAEAFFGQGTRLTVV.

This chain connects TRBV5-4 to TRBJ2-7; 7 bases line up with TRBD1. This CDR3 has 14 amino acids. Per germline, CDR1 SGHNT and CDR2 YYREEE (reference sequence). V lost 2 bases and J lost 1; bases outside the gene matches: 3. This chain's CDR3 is CASSFDRESYEQYV. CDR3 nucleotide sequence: TGTGCCAGCAGCTTCGACAGGGAGTCCTACGAGCAGTACGTC.

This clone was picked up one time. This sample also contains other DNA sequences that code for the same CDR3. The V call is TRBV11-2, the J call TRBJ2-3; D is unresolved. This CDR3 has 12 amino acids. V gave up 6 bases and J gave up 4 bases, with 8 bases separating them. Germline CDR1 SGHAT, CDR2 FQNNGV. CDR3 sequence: CASSLSADTQYF. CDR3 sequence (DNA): TGTGCCAGCAGTTTGAGTGCAGATACGCAGTATTTT.

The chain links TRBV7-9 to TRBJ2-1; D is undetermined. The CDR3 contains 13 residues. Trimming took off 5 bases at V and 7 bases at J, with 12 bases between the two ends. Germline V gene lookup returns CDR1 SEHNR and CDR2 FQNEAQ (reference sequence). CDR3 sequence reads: CASSPYISNEQFF. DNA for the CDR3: TGTGCCAGCAGCCCCTACATTTCAAATGAGCAGTTCTTC.

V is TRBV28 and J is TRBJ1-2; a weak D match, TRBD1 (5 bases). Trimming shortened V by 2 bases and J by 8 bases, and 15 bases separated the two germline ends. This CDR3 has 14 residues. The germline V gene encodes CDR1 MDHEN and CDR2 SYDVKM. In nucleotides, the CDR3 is TGTGCCAGCAGTTTAGACCTGGGGCTGGGGGGCTACACCTTC. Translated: CASSLDLGLGGYTF.

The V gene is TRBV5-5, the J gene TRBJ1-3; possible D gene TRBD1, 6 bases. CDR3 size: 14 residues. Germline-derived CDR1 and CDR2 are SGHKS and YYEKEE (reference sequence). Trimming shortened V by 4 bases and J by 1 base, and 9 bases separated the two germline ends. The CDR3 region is CASSDTGSGNTIYF. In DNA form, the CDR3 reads TGTGCCAGCAGCGACACAGGGTCTGGAAACACCATATATTTT.

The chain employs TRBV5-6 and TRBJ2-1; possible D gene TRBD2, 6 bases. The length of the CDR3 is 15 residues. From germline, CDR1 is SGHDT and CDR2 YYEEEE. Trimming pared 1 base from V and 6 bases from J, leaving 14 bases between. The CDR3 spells CASSLRRGGTNEQFF. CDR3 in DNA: TGTGCCAGCAGCTTGCGGCGGGGAGGTACCAATGAGCAGTTCTTC.

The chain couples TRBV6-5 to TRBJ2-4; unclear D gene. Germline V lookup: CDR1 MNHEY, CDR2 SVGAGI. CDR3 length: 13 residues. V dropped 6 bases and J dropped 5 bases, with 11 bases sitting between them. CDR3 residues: CASRPGAENIQYF. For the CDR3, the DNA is TGTGCCAGCAGGCCCGGAGCTGAAAACATTCAGTACTTC.

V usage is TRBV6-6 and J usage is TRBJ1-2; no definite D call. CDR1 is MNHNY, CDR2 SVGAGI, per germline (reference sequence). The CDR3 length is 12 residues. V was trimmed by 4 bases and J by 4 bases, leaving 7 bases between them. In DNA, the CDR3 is TGTGCCAGCAGTTCAATAATCTATGGCTACACCTTC. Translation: CASSSIIYGYTF.

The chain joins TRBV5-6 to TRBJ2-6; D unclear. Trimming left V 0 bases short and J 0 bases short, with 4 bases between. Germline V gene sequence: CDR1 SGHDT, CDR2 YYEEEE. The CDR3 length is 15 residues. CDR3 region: CASSLGVSGANVLTF. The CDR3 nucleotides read TGTGCCAGCAGCTTGGGGGTCTCTGGGGCCAACGTCCTGACTTTC.